What follows describes a single T cell receptor beta chain. Into CD45RA+ naive and CD45RA-negative memory subsets, the CD4+ cells were split. The data stem from a study of shared clonotypes between healthy human individuals. The table came from immunoSEQ multiplex PCR; TCRdb's copy has only in-frame clones and leaves some out. The sample has 2 million to 3 million clones, 80% to 95% seen once. V shed 7 bases, J shed 2 bases, and the junction held 3 bases outside the gene matches. The CDR3 runs 16 residues. Per the germline V gene, CDR1 is MNHEY and CDR2 is SMNVEV (reference sequence). V is TRBV27 and J is TRBJ2-3; TRBD2 agrees at 16 bases. Specimen: naive CD4+ T cells from PBMCs. Noted subset: CD45RA+ positively selected. The receptor comes from a man between 18 and 29 years old in good health. Some clones in this sample may be carry-over from other donors' samples. The CDR3 DNA sequence: TGTGCCAGCAAGGGGACTAGCGGGAGGGTCACAGATACGCAGTATTTT. It translates to CASKGTSGRVTDTQYF.